The present T cell receptor beta chain was sequenced within a study of CD8 T cells in Susac syndrome. TCR beta sequences were obtained from blood CD8+ and CD4+ T cells. The CDR3 has 16 amino acids. V lost 4 bases, J lost 0 bases, and 12 bases lay in between. CDR1 and CDR2 (germline): MNHEY, SMNVEV (reference sequence). RNA, at roughly 0.5 to 1 ug, was reverse transcribed with random hexamers. TCR beta CDR3 was amplified by immunoSEQ multiplex PCR. This amplification extended across 54 Vbeta and 13 Jbeta segments. TCRdb redid the calling of the immunoSEQ multiplex PCR reads with MiXCR, one entry per CDR3 protein. Among 180,000 or so distinct CDR3 sequences listed, about 95% were seen once.

The rearrangement uses TRBV27 and TRBJ1-4; D gene unclear. Sequenced material: CD4+ T cells from PBMCs. The sequence derives from a human donor in good health. In nucleotides, the CDR3 is TGTGCCAGCAGTTCCAACAGAGTTCCAACTAATGAAAAACTGTTTTTT. Protein sequence: CASSSNRVPTNEKLFF.